This T cell receptor (beta chain) was retrieved from a study of cytomegalovirus exposure and HLA in healthy donors. General study results and limits: Immune exposure was documented only through CMV serostatus. V- and J-gene trimming in TCR beta was tied to a missense DCLRE1C variant by an analysis performed later. Specific recognition of CMV antigens was confirmed in vitro for a few chains (all CMV-associated).

Germline V gene lookup returns CDR1 SGHNT and CDR2 YYREEE (reference sequence). After removal of 0 bases from V and 0 bases from J, the junction contained 1 base not matched to a gene. The CDR3 covers 16 residues. Remarks on this clone: The antigen remains unidentified.

In the PCR, 60 Vbeta and 13 Jbeta primers were used. Repertoires were generated with immunoSEQ multiplex PCR, while TCRdb's copy carries only in-frame clones and drops some. The table has about 93,000 clones, roughly 79% seen once. Sequences were obtained from PBMCs. The chain carries TRBV5-4 and TRBJ2-7; TRBD2 aligns across 12 bases. The source is a man younger than 40 in good health and CMV-seronegative. The CDR3 sequence: CASSLGLAGASYEQYF. DNA for the CDR3: TGTGCCAGCAGCTTGGGACTAGCGGGGGCCTCCTACGAGCAGTACTTC.